This entry features one TCR delta chain sequence. TCRdb lists the protein of a much larger clone for this DNA, which differs at residue 25, so this is likely a read error; the protein given here is translated from the DNA itself. The data derive from a study of γδ T cells in repeated Plasmodium falciparum infection. Germline V gene lookup returns CDR1 TSWWSYY and CDR2 QGS. The CDR3 totals 26 residues. Vgamma9/Vdelta2+ and Vdelta2-negative gammadelta T cells were flow-sorted from PBMC for bulk sequencing. TCRdb redid clone calling on the multiplex PCR reads using CATT. In the table there are 45,000 to 70,000 delta-chain clones, approximately 1.5% of which are singletons.

The specimen sequenced was gamma-delta T cells from blood. This receptor was identified in a pool of human donors (malaria-infected and uninfected, not separated). The J gene is uncalled and the V gene is TRDV1; TRDD3, as called in the table, went unchecked against the DNA. CDR3 coding DNA: TGTGCTCTTGGGGAAACAAAACGTAGAATGGTAGACTGGGGATCCGATCCCCTTGAGTACACCGATAAACTCACCTTT. It specifies CALGETKRRMVDWGSDPLEYTDKLTF.